This entry lists 9 T cell receptor beta chains sequenced from one sample in a study of blood T cell repertoires in COVID-19. Clones were sequenced by immunoSEQ multiplex PCR, and TCRdb holds only the in-frame ones, with some missing. Of 150,000 to 200,000 clones listed, around 80% are singletons. Sequencing used peripheral blood. Receptors were obtained from a man aged 25-45 years with active or convalescent COVID-19.

This clone was seen once. The chain joins TRBV11-2 to TRBJ1-2, with 11 bases aligning to TRBD1. This CDR3 contains 15 residues. The germline CDR1 and CDR2 sequences are SGHAT and FQNNGV. With 4 bases clipped from V and 5 bases from J, the junction kept 6 bases outside the gene matches. The CDR3: CASSWMDRGQYGYTF. CDR3 in DNA: TGTGCCAGCAGCTGGATGGACAGGGGGCAATATGGCTACACCTTC.

V and J are TRBV30 and TRBJ2-1; the match to TRBD2 covers 8 bases. The ends lost 2 bases at V and 8 bases at J; junction bases unmatched: 17. The germline CDR1 and CDR2 sequences are GTSNPN and SVGIG (reference sequence). This CDR3 contains 17 residues. This chain's CDR3 is CAWSPPVIGRAGDEQFF. CDR3 nucleotides: TGTGCCTGGAGTCCCCCTGTTATCGGGAGGGCCGGGGATGAGCAGTTCTTC.

CDR3 in DNA: TGCGCCAGCAGTGCAGCGACTAGCCATTACAATGAGCAGTTCTTC. Amino acids: CASSAATSHYNEQFF. V gene TRBV10-1 combines with J gene TRBJ2-1, with 7 bases identical to TRBD2. V lost 4 bases and J lost 4; bases outside the gene matches: 7. In germline, CDR1 is WNHNN, CDR2 SYGVQD (reference sequence). The CDR3 extends over 15 amino acids.

The chain combines TRBV10-1 with TRBJ2-2, with TRBD1 identical over 9 bases. Germline V gives CDR1 WNHNN, CDR2 SYGVQD (reference sequence). The CDR3 totals 14 residues. V was pared by 5 bases and J by 6 bases, with 4 bases of the junction left unmatched. In nucleotides, the CDR3 is TGCGCCAGCAGTAGGGACAGGGTTGCCGGGGAGCTGTTTTTT. Protein product: CASSRDRVAGELFF.

The chain couples TRBV5-1 to TRBJ2-3, with 9 bases lining up with TRBD1. V was pared by 4 bases and J by 2 bases, with 5 bases of the junction left unmatched. This CDR3 comprises 15 residues. In germline, CDR1 is SGHRS, CDR2 YFSETQ. CDR3 nucleotide sequence: TGCGCCAGCAGCGGGGGGACAGGGACCACAGATACGCAGTATTTT. It codes for CASSGGTGTTDTQYF.

This clone has more than one count but fewer than ten. The chain couples TRBV19 to TRBJ1-5, with D hard to call. Germline loops: CDR1 LNHDA, CDR2 SQIVND (reference sequence). This CDR3 is 15 amino acids long. The V and J ends lost 6 bases and 5 bases respectively, with 17 bases between them. The CDR3 protein is CASRTGERADQPQHF. The CDR3 DNA follows: TGTGCCAGTAGAACCGGGGAAAGGGCTGATCAGCCCCAGCATTTT.

The rearrangement uses TRBV6-6 and TRBJ1-2, with 12 bases fitting TRBD1. Germline lookup yields CDR1 MNHNY and CDR2 SVGAGI (reference sequence). This CDR3 has 16 amino acids. Losses at the gene ends were 0 bases for V and 3 bases for J; bases not matched to a gene: 2. The CDR3 coding sequence is TGTGCCAGCAGTTACTCGGGACAGGGGGCTGACTATGGCTACACCTTC. This translates into CASSYSGQGADYGYTF.

V usage is TRBV28 and J usage is TRBJ1-4; D may be TRBD1 (6 bases). The V end was cut by 5 bases, the J end by 6 bases, with 19 bases between. Germline CDR1 is MDHEN and CDR2 is SYDVKM. This CDR3 has 16 residues. CDR3 coding DNA: TGTGCCAGCAGTCCCCCAGGGGCCGGGCTTTATGAAAAACTGTTTTTT. Translated, it gives CASSPPGAGLYEKLFF.

CDR3 sequence reads: CASSWGGNTGELFF. DNA for the CDR3: TGTGCCAGCAGTTGGGGGGGAAACACCGGGGAGCTGTTTTTT. The rearrangement links TRBV27 to TRBJ2-2; 7 bases line up with TRBD2. The CDR3 runs to 14 residues. The germline CDR1 and CDR2 sequences are MNHEY and SMNVEV (reference sequence). The V segment lost 4 bases and the J segment 2 bases; nucleotides outside the gene matches: 1.